The rows below give T cell receptor beta chains drawn from one sample of a study of cytomegalovirus exposure and HLA in healthy donors. Method: immunoSEQ multiplex PCR; TCRdb's copy keeps in-frame clones and lacks some. The repertoire includes over 150,000 clones, about 80% of them detected once, and 2.2% sits in the top ten. The sample was PBMCs. Receptor source: a woman aged 30 to 39 in good health and CMV-seronegative. CDR3s include the opening cysteine and the closing phenylalanine or tryptophan. The order of the fields is clone size, D gene, V gene, J gene, CDR3 protein, CDR3 DNA. The D gene is left open where the match is weak. Clone size is given for some rows only: seen once, a few or many times, or a class if the clone is expanded.

clone_size: -
d_call: -
v_call: TRBV28
j_call: TRBJ1-5
cdr3_aa: CASSKLSNQPQHF
cdr3_nt: TGTGCCAGCAGTAAGCTTAGCAATCAGCCCCAGCATTTT

clone_size: -
d_call: TRBD1
v_call: TRBV18
j_call: TRBJ2-3
cdr3_aa: CASSPSWGDRGQPDTQYF
cdr3_nt: TGTGCCAGCTCCCCTAGTTGGGGGGACAGGGGGCAACCAGATACGCAGTATTTT

clone_size: -
d_call: -
v_call: TRBV15
j_call: TRBJ2-6
cdr3_aa: CATQAGWSGANVLTF
cdr3_nt: TGTGCCACCCAGGCGGGGTGGTCTGGGGCCAACGTCCTGACTTTC

clone_size: few
d_call: TRBD2
v_call: TRBV27
j_call: TRBJ2-1
cdr3_aa: CASNPYGAGGPHEQFF
cdr3_nt: TGTGCCAGCAACCCATACGGGGCGGGAGGGCCTCATGAGCAGTTCTTC

clone_size: once
d_call: -
v_call: TRBV10-3
j_call: TRBJ2-3
cdr3_aa: CAISGGPGDTQYF
cdr3_nt: TGTGCCATCAGCGGGGGGCCGGGAGATACGCAGTATTTT

clone_size: -
d_call: -
v_call: TRBV28
j_call: TRBJ1-6
cdr3_aa: CASQAPYNSPLHF
cdr3_nt: TGTGCCAGCCAGGCGCCCTATAATTCACCCCTCCACTTT

clone_size: -
d_call: TRBD2
v_call: TRBV7-8
j_call: TRBJ2-3
cdr3_aa: CASSLAPEASGRTDTQYF
cdr3_nt: TGTGCCAGCAGCTTAGCTCCGGAGGCTAGCGGACGCACAGATACGCAGTATTTT

clone_size: few
d_call: TRBD2
v_call: TRBV10-2
j_call: TRBJ2-1
cdr3_aa: CASSKLAGGQIANEQFF
cdr3_nt: TGCGCCAGCAGTAAACTAGCGGGGGGCCAGATCGCCAATGAGCAGTTCTTC

clone_size: -
d_call: TRBD1
v_call: TRBV15
j_call: TRBJ1-2
cdr3_aa: CATSSDRGYGYTF
cdr3_nt: TGTGCCACCAGCAGTGACAGGGGCTATGGCTACACCTTC

clone_size: -
d_call: -
v_call: TRBV27
j_call: TRBJ1-3
cdr3_aa: CASSLSSQNGNTIYF
cdr3_nt: TGTGCCAGCAGTTTATCATCGCAGAATGGAAACACCATATATTTT

clone_size: -
d_call: TRBD1
v_call: TRBV7-2
j_call: TRBJ2-7
cdr3_aa: CASSFSGTGGYEQYF
cdr3_nt: TGTGCCAGCAGCTTCTCCGGGACAGGGGGCTACGAGCAGTACTTC

clone_size: -
d_call: TRBD2
v_call: TRBV6-1
j_call: TRBJ2-3
cdr3_aa: CASSELRRGADTQYF
cdr3_nt: TGTGCCAGCAGTGAACTTCGACGGGGGGCAGATACGCAGTATTTT

clone_size: -
d_call: TRBD1
v_call: TRBV30
j_call: TRBJ2-1
cdr3_aa: CAWSPADRGIHNEQFF
cdr3_nt: TGTGCCTGGAGCCCAGCGGACAGGGGGATTCACAATGAGCAGTTCTTC

clone_size: -
d_call: -
v_call: TRBV10-1
j_call: TRBJ2-1
cdr3_aa: CASSSDRSSSYNEQFF
cdr3_nt: TGCGCCAGCAGCAGCGACAGGTCAAGCTCCTACAATGAGCAGTTCTTC

clone_size: -
d_call: -
v_call: TRBV11-2
j_call: TRBJ2-3
cdr3_aa: CASSFPRGQLKSTDTQYF
cdr3_nt: TGTGCCAGCAGCTTCCCCAGAGGACAGCTGAAAAGCACAGATACGCAGTATTTT

clone_size: -
d_call: -
v_call: TRBV4-3
j_call: TRBJ2-5
cdr3_aa: CASSPPVFQETQYF
cdr3_nt: TGCGCCAGCAGCCCACCAGTGTTCCAAGAGACCCAGTACTTC

clone_size: few
d_call: -
v_call: TRBV7-9
j_call: TRBJ1-2
cdr3_aa: CASSPKGGTNYGYTF
cdr3_nt: TGTGCCAGCAGCCCTAAGGGGGGGACCAACTATGGCTACACCTTC

clone_size: -
d_call: TRBD1
v_call: TRBV7-2
j_call: TRBJ2-1
cdr3_aa: CASSLRGQGWANEQFF
cdr3_nt: TGTGCCAGCAGCTTAAGAGGACAGGGCTGGGCAAATGAGCAGTTCTTC

clone_size: -
d_call: -
v_call: TRBV28
j_call: TRBJ2-7
cdr3_aa: CASSPQRGSYEQYF
cdr3_nt: TGTGCCAGCAGCCCGCAACGGGGATCCTACGAGCAGTACTTC

clone_size: few
d_call: -
v_call: TRBV6-5
j_call: TRBJ1-1
cdr3_aa: CASSYSTSSLYTEAFF
cdr3_nt: TGTGCCAGCAGTTACTCGACAAGTTCGTTGTACACTGAAGCTTTCTTT

clone_size: -
d_call: -
v_call: TRBV28
j_call: TRBJ1-5
cdr3_aa: CASSSVGRGWSNQPQHF
cdr3_nt: TGTGCCAGCAGTTCGGTCGGCAGGGGTTGGAGCAATCAGCCCCAGCATTTT

clone_size: -
d_call: TRBD1
v_call: TRBV5-1
j_call: TRBJ1-1
cdr3_aa: CASSLTGGVMNTEAFF
cdr3_nt: TGCGCCAGCAGCTTGACAGGGGGGGTCATGAACACTGAAGCTTTCTTT

clone_size: -
d_call: TRBD1
v_call: TRBV4-1
j_call: TRBJ2-3
cdr3_aa: CASSEPGQGTDTQYF
cdr3_nt: TGCGCCAGCAGCGAGCCTGGACAGGGGACAGATACGCAGTATTTT

clone_size: -
d_call: TRBD1
v_call: TRBV6-5
j_call: TRBJ1-4
cdr3_aa: CASQKSGGTNEKLFF
cdr3_nt: TGTGCCAGCCAAAAATCAGGGGGCACTAATGAAAAACTGTTTTTT

clone_size: -
d_call: -
v_call: TRBV19
j_call: TRBJ2-5
cdr3_aa: CASSELTRGETQYF
cdr3_nt: TGTGCCAGTAGTGAGCTGACCCGAGGGGAGACCCAGTACTTC

clone_size: -
d_call: TRBD1
v_call: TRBV7-2
j_call: TRBJ2-1
cdr3_aa: CASSPPGTGPYNEQFF
cdr3_nt: TGTGCCAGCAGCCCACCCGGGACAGGACCTTACAATGAGCAGTTCTTC

clone_size: -
d_call: -
v_call: TRBV5-6
j_call: TRBJ1-6
cdr3_aa: CASSWNEDYNSPLHF
cdr3_nt: TGTGCCAGCAGCTGGAATGAGGACTATAATTCACCCCTCCACTTT

clone_size: -
d_call: -
v_call: TRBV21-1
j_call: TRBJ2-7
cdr3_aa: CASSKRGTGRHEQYF
cdr3_nt: TGTGCCAGCAGCAAAAGAGGGACAGGGCGACACGAGCAGTACTTC

clone_size: -
d_call: -
v_call: TRBV28
j_call: TRBJ2-7
cdr3_aa: CASSLTQGAPDEQYF
cdr3_nt: TGTGCCAGCAGTTTAACGCAGGGCGCTCCTGACGAGCAGTACTTC

clone_size: -
d_call: -
v_call: TRBV29-1
j_call: TRBJ1-4
cdr3_aa: CSVLEDLREKLFF
cdr3_nt: TGCAGCGTTCTTGAGGATTTAAGGGAAAAACTGTTTTTT

clone_size: -
d_call: TRBD1
v_call: TRBV19
j_call: TRBJ2-2
cdr3_aa: CASTTDTRGSTGELFF
cdr3_nt: TGTGCCAGTACTACAGATACCAGGGGGTCCACCGGGGAGCTGTTTTTT

clone_size: -
d_call: TRBD2
v_call: TRBV7-2
j_call: TRBJ2-1
cdr3_aa: CASRKSGSGSENEQFF
cdr3_nt: TGTGCCAGCAGGAAAAGCGGGAGCGGGTCTGAGAATGAGCAGTTCTTC

clone_size: -
d_call: TRBD1
v_call: TRBV27
j_call: TRBJ2-2
cdr3_aa: CASSFPGQGSTGELFF
cdr3_nt: TGTGCCAGCAGTTTCCCGGGACAGGGTTCGACCGGGGAGCTGTTTTTT

clone_size: -
d_call: TRBD2
v_call: TRBV2
j_call: TRBJ2-4
cdr3_aa: CASSPGLAGLDSQYF
cdr3_nt: TGTGCCAGCAGTCCCGGACTAGCGGGACTGGACAGTCAGTACTTC

clone_size: -
d_call: TRBD1
v_call: TRBV5-4
j_call: TRBJ1-1
cdr3_aa: CASSFTGGGTEAFF
cdr3_nt: TGTGCCAGCAGCTTTACAGGGGGCGGCACTGAAGCTTTCTTT

clone_size: -
d_call: TRBD1
v_call: TRBV7-8
j_call: TRBJ2-7
cdr3_aa: CASSLAPISGTGSYEQYF
cdr3_nt: TGTGCCAGCAGCTTAGCTCCGATTTCCGGGACAGGGTCCTACGAGCAGTACTTC